This T cell receptor (beta chain) was captured by sequencing in a study of blood T cell repertoires in COVID-19. The overall study: Both acute and convalescent COVID-19 samples were obtained from the United States, Italy and Spain.

TCRdb keeps only in-frame clones here, not all; method: immunoSEQ multiplex PCR. The sample contains some 390,000 clones, over 85% of which appear only once. In this sample, this clone turned up once. This CDR3 comprises 13 residues. Germline V gene sequence: CDR1 LGHDT, CDR2 YNNKEL (reference sequence). V trimming: 4 bases; J trimming: 9 bases; junction bases outside the gene matches: 6. The J gene is TRBJ1-2, the V gene TRBV3-1 (or the pseudogene TRBV3-2), with 9 bases identical to TRBD1. Sequencing input: PBMCs or T cells enriched from blood (not recorded which). The source of this sequence is a woman aged 25-40 years who had recovered from COVID-19. The CDR3 bases are TGTGCCAGCAGCCCCGGGACAGGGTCCCGCTACACCTTC. This gives the protein CASSPGTGSRYTF.